The 2 T cell receptor beta chains in this list originate from one sample, sequenced in a study of siplizumab effects on memory and regulatory T cells. The data were produced by immunoSEQ multiplex PCR, yet TCRdb's version contains in-frame clones alone and is incomplete. The sample carries 90,000 to 130,000 clones, roughly 90% recorded once. What was sequenced was CD4+ T cells sorted from blood. These receptors came from a human donor in good health.

This chain links TRBV27 with TRBJ2-3; D might be TRBD1 (6 bases). Trimming pared 3 bases from V and 2 bases from J, leaving 12 bases between. The germline gives CDR1 MNHEY, CDR2 SMNVEV (reference sequence). This CDR3 spans 15 amino acids. CDR3 in DNA: TGTGCCAGCAGTTTGAGCACAGGGCACACAGATACGCAGTATTTT. Its protein product is CASSLSTGHTDTQYF.

The chain uses TRBV5-6 and TRBJ1-2; D perhaps matches TRBD1 (6 bases). CDR1 is SGHDT, CDR2 YYEEEE, per germline. V lost 4 bases, J lost 8 bases, and 9 bases lay in between. CDR3 size: 11 residues. CDR3 protein: CASSRDNGYTF. The CDR3 region has the DNA TGTGCCAGCAGCCGGGACAACGGCTACACCTTC.